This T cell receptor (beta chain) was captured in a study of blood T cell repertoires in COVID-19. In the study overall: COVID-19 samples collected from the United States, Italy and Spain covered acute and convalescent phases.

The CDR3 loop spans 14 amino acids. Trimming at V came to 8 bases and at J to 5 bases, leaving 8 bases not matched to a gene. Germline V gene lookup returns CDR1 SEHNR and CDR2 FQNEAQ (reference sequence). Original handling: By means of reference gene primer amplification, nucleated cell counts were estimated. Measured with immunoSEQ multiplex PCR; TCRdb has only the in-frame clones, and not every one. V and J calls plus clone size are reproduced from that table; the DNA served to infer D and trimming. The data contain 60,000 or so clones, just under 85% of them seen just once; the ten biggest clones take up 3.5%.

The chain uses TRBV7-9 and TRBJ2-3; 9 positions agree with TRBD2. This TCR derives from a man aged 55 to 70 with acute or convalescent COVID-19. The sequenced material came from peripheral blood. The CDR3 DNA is TGTGCCAGCGGGGTGGCGGGGGGGCGAGATACGCAGTATTTT. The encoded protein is CASGVAGGRDTQYF.